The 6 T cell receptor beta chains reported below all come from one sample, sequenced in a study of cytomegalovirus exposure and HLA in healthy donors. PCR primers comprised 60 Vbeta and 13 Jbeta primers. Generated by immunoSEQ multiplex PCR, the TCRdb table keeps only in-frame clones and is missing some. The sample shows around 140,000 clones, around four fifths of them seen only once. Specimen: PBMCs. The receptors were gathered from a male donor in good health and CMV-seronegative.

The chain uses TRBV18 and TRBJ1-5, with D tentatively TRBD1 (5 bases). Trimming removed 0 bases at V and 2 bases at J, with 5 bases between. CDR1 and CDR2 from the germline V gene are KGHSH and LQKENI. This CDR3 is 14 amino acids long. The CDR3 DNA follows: TGTGCCAGCTCACCACCAGGGGGCAATCAGCCCCAGCATTTT. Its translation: CASSPPGGNQPQHF.

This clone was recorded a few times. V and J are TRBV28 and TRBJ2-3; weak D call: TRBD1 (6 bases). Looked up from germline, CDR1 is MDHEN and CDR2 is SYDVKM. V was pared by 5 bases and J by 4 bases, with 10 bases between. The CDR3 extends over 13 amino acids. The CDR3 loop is CASSTRTADTQYF. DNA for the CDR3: TGTGCCAGCAGTACACGGACAGCAGATACGCAGTATTTT.

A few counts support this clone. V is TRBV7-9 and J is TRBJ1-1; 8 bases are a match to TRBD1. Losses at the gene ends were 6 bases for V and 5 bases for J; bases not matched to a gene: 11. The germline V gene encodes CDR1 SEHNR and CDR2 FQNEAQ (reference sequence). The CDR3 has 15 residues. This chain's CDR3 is CASRPGTGLETEAFF. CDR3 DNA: TGTGCCAGCAGACCGGGGACAGGATTGGAGACTGAAGCTTTCTTT.

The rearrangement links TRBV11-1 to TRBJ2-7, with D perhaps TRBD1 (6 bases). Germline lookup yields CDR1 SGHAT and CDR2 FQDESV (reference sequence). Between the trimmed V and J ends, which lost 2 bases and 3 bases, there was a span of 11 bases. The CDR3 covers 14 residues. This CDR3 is CASSLIEGVYEQYF. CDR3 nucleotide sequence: TGTGCCAGCAGCTTAATAGAGGGGGTCTACGAGCAGTACTTC.

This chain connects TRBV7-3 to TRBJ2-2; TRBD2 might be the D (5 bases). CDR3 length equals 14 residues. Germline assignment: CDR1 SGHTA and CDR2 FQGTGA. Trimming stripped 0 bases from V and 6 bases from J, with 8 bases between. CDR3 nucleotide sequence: TGTGCCAGCAGCTTAACGGCTAGCCCCGGGGAGCTGTTTTTT. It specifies CASSLTASPGELFF. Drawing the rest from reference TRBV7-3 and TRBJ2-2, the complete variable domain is GAGVSQTPSNKVTEKGKYVELRCDPISGHTALYWYRQSLGQGPEFLIYFQGTGAADDSGLPNDRFFAVRPEGSVSTLKIQRTERGDSAVYLCASSLTASPGELFFGEGSRLTVL.

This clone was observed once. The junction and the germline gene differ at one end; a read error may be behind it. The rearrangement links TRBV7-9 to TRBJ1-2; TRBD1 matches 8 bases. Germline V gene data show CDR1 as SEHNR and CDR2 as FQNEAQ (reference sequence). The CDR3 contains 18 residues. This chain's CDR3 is CSSSLARAYGTGNYGYTF. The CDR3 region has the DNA TGTTCCAGCAGCTTAGCGCGCGCCTACGGGACAGGAAACTATGGCTACACCTTC.